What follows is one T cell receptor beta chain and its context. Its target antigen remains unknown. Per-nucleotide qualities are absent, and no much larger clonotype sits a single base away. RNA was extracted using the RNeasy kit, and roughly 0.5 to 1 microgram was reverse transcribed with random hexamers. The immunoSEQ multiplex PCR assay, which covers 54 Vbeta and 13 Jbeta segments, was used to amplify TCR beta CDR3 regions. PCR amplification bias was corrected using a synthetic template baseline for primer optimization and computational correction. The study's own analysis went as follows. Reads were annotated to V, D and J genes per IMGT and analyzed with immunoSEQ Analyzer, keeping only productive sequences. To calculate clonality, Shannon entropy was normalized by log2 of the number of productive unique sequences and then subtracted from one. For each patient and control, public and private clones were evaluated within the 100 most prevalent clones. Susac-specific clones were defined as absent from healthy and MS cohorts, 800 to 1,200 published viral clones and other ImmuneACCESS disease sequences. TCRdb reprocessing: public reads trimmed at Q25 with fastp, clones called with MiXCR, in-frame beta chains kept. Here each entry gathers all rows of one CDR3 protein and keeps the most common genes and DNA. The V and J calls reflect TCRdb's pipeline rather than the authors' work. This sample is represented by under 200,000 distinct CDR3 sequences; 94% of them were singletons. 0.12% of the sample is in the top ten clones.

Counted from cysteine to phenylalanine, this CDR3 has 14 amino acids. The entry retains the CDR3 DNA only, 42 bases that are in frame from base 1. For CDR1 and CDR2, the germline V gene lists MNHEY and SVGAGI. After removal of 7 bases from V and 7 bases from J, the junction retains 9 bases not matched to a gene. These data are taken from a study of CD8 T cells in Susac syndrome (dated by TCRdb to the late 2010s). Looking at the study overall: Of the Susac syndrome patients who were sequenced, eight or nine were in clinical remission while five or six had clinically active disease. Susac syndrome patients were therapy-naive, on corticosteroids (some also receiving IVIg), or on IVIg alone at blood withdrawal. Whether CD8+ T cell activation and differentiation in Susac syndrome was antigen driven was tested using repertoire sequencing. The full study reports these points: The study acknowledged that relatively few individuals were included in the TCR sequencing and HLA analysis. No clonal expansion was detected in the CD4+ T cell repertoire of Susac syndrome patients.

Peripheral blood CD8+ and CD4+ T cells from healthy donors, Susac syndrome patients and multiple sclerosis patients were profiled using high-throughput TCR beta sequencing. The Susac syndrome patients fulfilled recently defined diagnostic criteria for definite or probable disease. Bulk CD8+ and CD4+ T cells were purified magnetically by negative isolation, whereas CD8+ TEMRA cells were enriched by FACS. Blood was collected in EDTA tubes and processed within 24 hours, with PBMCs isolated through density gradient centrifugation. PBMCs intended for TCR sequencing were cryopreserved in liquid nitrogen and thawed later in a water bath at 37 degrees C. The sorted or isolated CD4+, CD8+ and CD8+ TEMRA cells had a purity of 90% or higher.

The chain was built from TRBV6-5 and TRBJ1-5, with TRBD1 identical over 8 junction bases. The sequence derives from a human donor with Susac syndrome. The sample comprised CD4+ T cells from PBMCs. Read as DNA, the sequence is TGTGCCAGCACCCAATCCAGGGGGCCCCAGCCCCAGCATTTT. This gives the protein CASTQSRGPQPQHF.